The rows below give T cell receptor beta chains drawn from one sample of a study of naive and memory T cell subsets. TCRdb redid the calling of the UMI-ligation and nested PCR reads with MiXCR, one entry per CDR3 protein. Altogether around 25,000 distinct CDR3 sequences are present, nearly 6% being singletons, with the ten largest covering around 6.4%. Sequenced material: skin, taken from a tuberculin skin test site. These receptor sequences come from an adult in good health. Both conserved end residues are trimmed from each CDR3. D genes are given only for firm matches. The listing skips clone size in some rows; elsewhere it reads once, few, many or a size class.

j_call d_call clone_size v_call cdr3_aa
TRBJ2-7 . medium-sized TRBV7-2 ASSPAGFGQY
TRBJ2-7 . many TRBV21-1 ASSPESRHEQY
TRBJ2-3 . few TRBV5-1 ASSLFGRGGTDTQY
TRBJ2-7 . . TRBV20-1 SARVPATGYEQY
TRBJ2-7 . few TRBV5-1 ASSTGLPGDEQY
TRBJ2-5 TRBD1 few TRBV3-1 ASSLLPGTGGKETQY
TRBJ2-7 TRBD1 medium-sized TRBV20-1 SASAGTGTYEQY
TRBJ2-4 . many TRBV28 ASSPLWGVEAKNIQY
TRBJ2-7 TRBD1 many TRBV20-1 SASPGGDRGHEQY
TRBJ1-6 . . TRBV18 ASSPLHGTYNSPLH
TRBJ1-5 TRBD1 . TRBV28 ASNPTGARNQPQH
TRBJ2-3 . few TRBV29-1 SAKLATDTQY
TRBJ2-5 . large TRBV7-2 ASSPPVVKTQY
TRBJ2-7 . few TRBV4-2 ASSQGRRGYEQY
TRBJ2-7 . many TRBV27 ASSLKLSYEQY
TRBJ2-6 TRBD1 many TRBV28 ASSPLTGYVNVLT
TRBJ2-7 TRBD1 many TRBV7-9 ASSLFVGTGPSYEQY
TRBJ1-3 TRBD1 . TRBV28 ATRTLPTRTGYAGNTIY
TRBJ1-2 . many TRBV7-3 ASSLSPNYGYT
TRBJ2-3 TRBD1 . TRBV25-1 ASSAHRGRSSTDTQY
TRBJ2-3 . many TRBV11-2 ASSLGTPSTDTQY
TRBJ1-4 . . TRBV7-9 ASSLGLLTGNEKLF
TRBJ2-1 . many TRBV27 ASSLGSEQF
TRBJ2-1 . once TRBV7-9 ASTTPGAEQF
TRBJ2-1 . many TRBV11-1 ASSFLTGSMEYNEQF
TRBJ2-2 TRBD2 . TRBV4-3 ASSHTSGGIGELF
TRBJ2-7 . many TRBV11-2 ASSLGEQY
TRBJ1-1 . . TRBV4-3 ASSQGPSVMSDTEAF
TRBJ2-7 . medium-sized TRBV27 ASRPTNRFGEQY
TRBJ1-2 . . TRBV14 ASSRGTHYGYT
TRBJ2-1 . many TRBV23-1 ASSLSGWPNEQF
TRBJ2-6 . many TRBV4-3 ASSPGLRGANVLT
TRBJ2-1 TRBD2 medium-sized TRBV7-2 ASSILTSGKNHEQF
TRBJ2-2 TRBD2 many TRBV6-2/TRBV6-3 ASSYSPSSSGRFTGELF
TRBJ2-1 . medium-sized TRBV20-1 SARAGRVNEQF
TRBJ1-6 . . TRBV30 AWSVQGLILH
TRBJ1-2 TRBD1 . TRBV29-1 SVQGTALNYGYT
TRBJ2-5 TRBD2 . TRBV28 ATSPTSGNQETQY